The present TCR beta chain was sequenced within a study of cytomegalovirus exposure and HLA in healthy donors. In the study overall: There were some 120 million unique TCR beta sequences, drawn from about 200 million T cells, in an earlier analysis.

PCR used 60 Vbeta primers and 13 Jbeta primers. Only in-frame clones appear in the TCRdb table, and some are missing; sequencing was by immunoSEQ multiplex PCR. The table lists about 180,000 clones, about three quarters of them singletons. Of note for this clone: The antigen is unknown.

Findings and caveats of the study: The availability of immune exposure information extended only to CMV serostatus. Fewer N-insertions (relative to the roughly 630-donor mean) were reportedly seen in an Asian-associated ancestry cluster in a later analysis. Reports indicated that the classifier achieved high specificity and sensitivity in diagnosing cytomegalovirus status.

The sample comprised PBMCs. The source of this sequence is a man younger than 35 in good health and CMV-seronegative.

CDR3 sequence reads: CASSARQDYGYTF. CDR3 DNA sequence: TGTGCCAGCAGCGCAAGACAGGACTATGGCTACACCTTC. This rearrangement joins TRBV9 to TRBJ1-2, with D possibly matching TRBD1 (6 bases). The CDR3 covers 13 residues. CDR1 and CDR2 (germline): SGDLS, YYNGEE. Trimming pared 3 bases from V and 3 bases from J, leaving 9 bases between. The variable domain in full, completed from reference TRBV9 and TRBJ1-2, reads DSGVTQTPKHLITATGQRVTLRCSPRSGDLSVYWYQQSLDQGLQFLIQYYNGEERAKGNILERFSAQQFPDLHSELNLSSLELGDSALYFCASSARQDYGYTFGSGTRLTVV.